These 30 T cell receptor beta chains share one sample of origin, sequenced in a study of beta chain features in type 1 diabetes. Since all of the isolated RNA was reverse transcribed, expressed TCRB transcripts were what got sequenced. Sequencing was performed with immunoSEQ multiplex PCR; in TCRdb, only in-frame clones are kept and a portion is missing. Among about 400,000 clones listed, around 13% were seen once. The specimen was naive CD4+ T cells from blood. The receptor set was obtained from a man aged 18 to 30 in good health.

The chain links TRBV25-1 to TRBJ2-4; D might be TRBD1 (6 bases). V lost 3 bases, J lost 14 bases, and 11 bases lay in between. The length of the CDR3 is 11 residues. Germline assignment: CDR1 MGHDK and CDR2 SYGVNS. In DNA form, the CDR3 reads TGTGCCAGCAGTGATTATAGGACAGAGTACTTC. This gives the protein CASSDYRTEYF.

This clone was counted between two and nine times. V and J are TRBV7-3 and TRBJ2-2; a weak D match, TRBD2 (5 bases). The V and J ends lost 3 bases and 4 bases respectively, with 12 bases between them. This CDR3 region has 15 residues. Germline V lookup: CDR1 SGHTA, CDR2 FQGTGA. In DNA, the CDR3 is TGTGCCAGCAGCTTTATCAGCCGGGGCACCGGGGAGCTGTTTTTT. Its protein is CASSFISRGTGELFF.

For the CDR3, the DNA is TGTGCCAGCAGCGTAGGGCATCAAGAGACCCAGTACTTC. Its translation: CASSVGHQETQYF. This chain connects TRBV9 to TRBJ2-5; no reliable D call. V gave up 0 bases and J gave up 2 bases, with 5 bases separating them. The germline V gene encodes CDR1 SGDLS and CDR2 YYNGEE. The CDR3 runs to 13 residues.

The J gene is TRBJ2-1, the V gene TRBV6-5; no reliable D call. Germline loops: CDR1 MNHEY, CDR2 SVGAGI. CDR3 size: 16 residues. V was shortened by 2 bases and J by 2 bases, with 13 bases between the two germline ends. The CDR3 is CASSYVAERAYNEQFF. The CDR3 DNA sequence: TGTGCCAGCAGTTACGTTGCGGAACGGGCCTACAATGAGCAGTTCTTC.

This rearrangement joins TRBV15 to TRBJ2-2; D is possibly TRBD2 (6 bases). This CDR3 contains 14 residues. Germline V gene sequence: CDR1 LNHNV, CDR2 YYDKDF (reference sequence). The V and J ends lost 0 bases and 6 bases respectively, with 8 bases between them. CDR3 coding DNA: TGTGCCACCAGCAGAGAGGAGGGGCCCGGGGAGCTGTTTTTT. Its protein product is CATSREEGPGELFF.

This clone was seen a handful of times. The chain joins TRBV11-1 to TRBJ2-1; 7 nucleotides agree with TRBD2. The germline V gene encodes CDR1 SGHAT and CDR2 FQDESV (reference sequence). Trimming cost V 3 bases and J 7 bases; bases outside gene matches: 12. The CDR3 consists of 16 residues. CDR3 protein: CASSFLTSWEYNEQFF. In DNA, the CDR3 is TGTGCCAGCAGCTTCCTGACTAGCTGGGAGTATAATGAGCAGTTCTTC.

This clone has a handful of counts. Other DNA sequences in the sample encode the same CDR3. The V and J genes are TRBV18 and TRBJ1-1, with a tentative D call TRBD1 (5 bases). The CDR3 runs to 14 residues. V dropped 2 bases and J dropped 4 bases, with 11 bases sitting between them. Germline V gene data show CDR1 as KGHSH and CDR2 as LQKENI. The CDR3 DNA is TGTGCCAGCTCACCAGCAGGGAGGGGCACTGAAGCTTTCTTT. It translates to CASSPAGRGTEAFF.

This clone was picked up a small number of times. Distinct nucleotide sequences in the sample also encode this CDR3. This rearrangement joins TRBV4-1 to TRBJ2-7; D remains unclear. V dropped 0 bases and J dropped 3 bases, with 6 bases sitting between them. The CDR3 length is 13 residues. Germline CDR1 MGHRA, CDR2 YSYEKL. The DNA of the CDR3 is TGCGCCAGCAGCCAAGATCGAGGCTACGAGCAGTACTTC. This sequence encodes CASSQDRGYEQYF.

This clone was seen only a few times. This chain links TRBV6-6 with TRBJ1-6; 8 nucleotides match TRBD1. Germline V lookup: CDR1 MNHNY, CDR2 SVGAGI (reference sequence). The CDR3 covers 15 residues. V shed 3 bases and J 9 bases; nucleotides not matched to a gene: 7. The CDR3 spells CASSYPGTGGSPLHF. CDR3 coding DNA: TGTGCCAGCAGTTATCCCGGGACAGGTGGTTCACCCCTCCACTTT.

The rearrangement joins TRBV7-3 to TRBJ1-2; D not certain. The length of the CDR3 is 13 residues. The V end was cut by 0 bases, the J end by 6 bases, with 8 bases between. The germline gives CDR1 SGHTA, CDR2 FQGTGA. CDR3: CASSLTRQDGYTF. In nucleotides, the CDR3 is TGTGCCAGCAGCTTAACTCGCCAGGATGGCTACACCTTC.

The rearrangement joins TRBV28 to TRBJ2-3; possibly TRBD2 for D (6 bases). V lost 2 bases and J 1 base, leaving 7 bases between the germline ends. This CDR3 comprises 14 residues. CDR1 MDHEN and CDR2 SYDVKM come from the germline V gene. CDR3 DNA: TGTGCCAGCAGTTTACAGCGGGGCACAGATACGCAGTATTTT. It is translated as CASSLQRGTDTQYF.

The chain has TRBV12-5 and TRBJ2-3, with 8 bases that match TRBD1. V shed 0 bases, J shed 2 bases, and the junction held 4 bases outside the gene matches. The germline V gene has CDR1 LGHNT and CDR2 FRNRAP. This CDR3 spans 16 amino acids. The DNA of the CDR3 is TGTGCTAGTGGTTTGGTACTGGGACAGGCCACAGATACGCAGTATTTT. Translating it yields CASGLVLGQATDTQYF.

This chain joins TRBV5-6 and TRBJ2-3; 9 bases align to TRBD2. The V gene end was trimmed by 6 bases and the J gene end by 4 bases; junction bases not matched to a gene: 21. Germline V gives CDR1 SGHDT, CDR2 YYEEEE. The length of the CDR3 is 19 residues. The DNA of the CDR3 is TGTGCCAGCACCCCCCAGGAGGCTAGCGGGATCCCCGGGGCAGATACGCAGTATTTT. It codes for CASTPQEASGIPGADTQYF.

There are a few counts of this clone. The V call is TRBV11-2, the J call TRBJ2-7, with 7 nucleotides matching TRBD2. Germline CDR1 reads SGHAT; CDR2 reads FQNNGV. This CDR3 has 14 amino acids. The V and J ends lost 3 bases and 3 bases, in that order; junction bases with no gene match: 5. The CDR3 nucleotides are TGTGCCAGCAGCTTCGGGGGAGGGCGCTACGAGCAGTACTTC. It yields the protein CASSFGGGRYEQYF. The full variable domain, its missing parts supplied by reference TRBV11-2 and TRBJ2-7, is EAGVAQSPRYKIIEKRQSVAFWCNPISGHATLYWYQQILGQGPKLLIQFQNNGVVDDSQLPKDRFSAERLKGVDSTLKIQPAKLEDSAVYLCASSFGGGRYEQYFGPGTRLTVT.

This clone was observed a few times. This chain uses TRBV7-2 with TRBJ1-1; 8 bases fit TRBD1. The junction had 3 bases not matched to a gene; V was cut back by 4 bases and J by 5 bases. Per germline, CDR1 SGHTA and CDR2 FQGNSA. The CDR3 runs to 13 residues. Written as DNA, the CDR3 is TGTGCCAGCAGCTCGGACAGGGAAACTGAAGCTTTCTTT. Amino acids: CASSSDRETEAFF.

This clone was picked up a small number of times. The chain is built from TRBV30 and TRBJ1-5; 8 nucleotides line up with TRBD1. The CDR3 sequence is 14 residues long. Germline V gene sequence: CDR1 GTSNPN, CDR2 SVGIG (reference sequence). The V segment lost 5 bases and the J segment 3 bases; nucleotides outside the gene matches: 6. The CDR3 nucleotides read TGTGCCTGGGATAGGACAGGGATCAATCAGCCCCAGCATTTT. Protein sequence: CAWDRTGINQPQHF.

This clone has more than one count but fewer than ten. The rearrangement links TRBV9 to TRBJ2-1; D may be TRBD2 (5 bases). CDR1 is SGDLS, CDR2 YYNGEE, per germline. The CDR3 loop spans 16 amino acids. V shed 2 bases and J shed 0 bases, with 12 bases lying between them. CDR3 sequence: CASSVQAASSYNEQFF. In nucleotides, the CDR3 is TGTGCCAGCAGCGTTCAAGCGGCAAGCTCCTACAATGAGCAGTTCTTC.

The V call is TRBV9, the J call TRBJ1-1; 9 positions match TRBD1. The germline CDR1 and CDR2 sequences are SGDLS and YYNGEE. Losses at the gene ends were 4 bases for V and 5 bases for J; bases not matched to a gene: 6. The CDR3 is 14 amino acids. In DNA form, the CDR3 reads TGTGCCAGCAGCTTAGACAGGGGGTTAACTGAAGCTTTCTTT. Its translation is CASSLDRGLTEAFF.

The J gene is TRBJ1-5, the V gene TRBV27; 9 nucleotides agree with TRBD1. J gave up 3 bases and V 8 bases, and 8 bases lay outside the gene matches. CDR1 MNHEY and CDR2 SMNVEV come from the germline V gene (reference sequence). The CDR3 length is 15 residues. CDR3 protein: CASPHGDRVNQPQHF. The CDR3 nucleotides are TGTGCCAGCCCTCACGGGGACAGGGTCAATCAGCCCCAGCATTTT.

This clone was seen a handful of times. The rearrangement links TRBV19 to TRBJ2-1; the match to TRBD1 covers 7 bases. Germline CDR1 is LNHDA and CDR2 is SQIVND (reference sequence). The J segment lost 3 bases and the V segment lost 3 bases, leaving 5 bases of the junction unmatched. This CDR3 comprises 15 residues. The CDR3 is CASSISRGIYNEQFF. The DNA for the CDR3 is TGTGCCAGTAGTATTTCCAGGGGGATCTACAATGAGCAGTTCTTC.

The gene calls are TRBV28 and TRBJ2-3, with 7 bases fitting TRBD2. Germline V gives CDR1 MDHEN, CDR2 SYDVKM. There are 15 residues in the CDR3. J was trimmed by 1 base and V by 7 bases; bases with no gene match: 8. DNA for the CDR3: TGTGCCAGCACCTGGGGGGGAGGGGGCACAGATACGCAGTATTTT. This gives the protein CASTWGGGGTDTQYF. The full variable domain, with the rest looked up from reference TRBV28 and TRBJ2-3, is DVKVTQSSRYLVKRTGEKVFLECVQDMDHENMFWYRQDPGLGLRLIYFSYDVKMKEKGDIPEGYSVSREKKERFSLILESASTNQTSMYLCASTWGGGGTDTQYFGPGTRLTVL.

This clone was counted a few times. The gene calls are TRBV5-1 and TRBJ2-3; D not resolved. This CDR3 has 12 amino acids. Trimming left V 1 base short and J 4 bases short, with 4 bases between. In germline, CDR1 is SGHRS, CDR2 YFSETQ. In nucleotides, the CDR3 is TGCGCCAGCAGCTTGCGCGCAGATACGCAGTATTTT. Translated, it gives CASSLRADTQYF.

This clone was seen more than once but under ten times. The genes are TRBV14 and TRBJ2-7; D ambiguous. V gave up 4 bases and J gave up 3 bases, with 4 bases separating them. This CDR3 spans 11 amino acids. From germline, CDR1 is SGHDN and CDR2 FVKESK. CDR3 DNA: TGTGCCAGCAGCCCTTACTACGAGCAGTACTTC. Its translation: CASSPYYEQYF.

The genes are TRBV30 and TRBJ2-2; possibly TRBD2 for D (6 bases). Germline CDR1 and CDR2: GTSNPN and SVGIG (reference sequence). Between the trimmed V and J ends, which lost 2 bases and 4 bases, there was a span of 23 bases. CDR3 length: 18 amino acids. The DNA for the CDR3 is TGTGCCTGGAGTCCCCTGATGCCGGGACCAGCGGGCACCGGGGAGCTGTTTTTT. Translation gives CAWSPLMPGPAGTGELFF.

This clone was observed a handful of times. V is TRBV13 and J is TRBJ1-2, with 10 bases identical to TRBD1. Germline values: CDR1 PRHDT, CDR2 FYEKMQ (reference sequence). The CDR3 is 15 residues long. Trimming cost V 1 base and J 8 bases; bases outside gene matches: 7. The CDR3 loop is CASSLEGQGTKGYTF. The CDR3 nucleotides are TGTGCCAGCAGCTTAGAGGGACAGGGGACGAAAGGCTACACCTTC.

This clone was seen more than once but under ten times. V and J are TRBV7-9 and TRBJ2-1; D unclear. Trimming took 5 bases from V and 8 from J, leaving 10 bases between them. The CDR3 runs 12 residues. Germline V gene sequence: CDR1 SEHNR, CDR2 FQNEAQ (reference sequence). CDR3 region: CASSQLRYEQFF. CDR3 in DNA: TGTGCCAGCAGCCAGTTACGTTATGAGCAGTTCTTC.

For this clone: This CDR3 is also generated by other DNA sequences in the sample. This chain joins TRBV5-1 and TRBJ1-1, with TRBD1 matching over 7 bases. CDR1 is SGHRS, CDR2 YFSETQ, per germline. V dropped 3 bases and J dropped 3; count of bases not matched to a gene: 2. This CDR3 is built from 13 residues. CDR3 residues: CASSSTGDTEAFF. The CDR3 coding sequence is TGCGCCAGCAGCTCTACAGGGGACACTGAAGCTTTCTTT.

The chain uses TRBV7-9 and TRBJ1-1, with 8 bases fitting TRBD1. The CDR3 extends over 15 amino acids. The J segment lost 2 bases and the V segment lost 4 bases, leaving 6 bases of the junction unmatched. Germline assignment: CDR1 SEHNR and CDR2 FQNEAQ (reference sequence). The CDR3 nucleotides read TGTGCCAGCAGCTCCTTGACAGGGGTCAACACTGAAGCTTTCTTT. Its protein product is CASSSLTGVNTEAFF.

V is TRBV30 and J is TRBJ1-1; a possible D gene is TRBD1 (6 bases). The germline V gene encodes CDR1 GTSNPN and CDR2 SVGIG (reference sequence). CDR3 length: 14 amino acids. Trimming stripped 0 bases from V and 4 bases from J, with 12 bases between. This CDR3 is CAWSVSTGSTEAFF. CDR3 nucleotides: TGTGCCTGGAGTGTGAGTACAGGGAGCACTGAAGCTTTCTTT.

The gene calls are TRBV7-3 and TRBJ2-3; possibly TRBD1 for D (5 bases). V shed 5 bases and J shed 0 bases, with 18 bases lying between them. The CDR3 extends over 17 amino acids. The germline gives CDR1 SGHTA, CDR2 FQGTGA. The CDR3 loop is CASSPPTGAGSTDTQYF. The CDR3 DNA is TGTGCCAGCAGCCCCCCTACTGGGGCAGGGAGCACAGATACGCAGTATTTT.